This TCR beta chain appears in the sequencing data of a study of identical twins. Study conclusions and caveats: Models underpredicted monozygotic twin sharing of out-of-frame TCR alpha.

This clonotype was detected ten times or more. As yet, its antigen is unknown. Using its own MiXCR run on the 5' RACE reads, TCRdb lists one record per CDR3 protein. This repertoire shows about 200,000 distinct CDR3 sequences, roughly a tenth found once; its top ten account for just over 5%. Germline assignment: CDR1 SGHTA and CDR2 FQGNSA. V gave up 0 bases and J gave up 4 bases, with 14 bases separating them. The CDR3 totals 16 residues. The receptor was isolated from a woman under 30 in good health. The sample consisted of memory (CD45RO+) T cells sorted from blood. This sequence joins TRBV7-2 and TRBJ2-3, with D possibly matching TRBD2 (6 bases). CDR3 bases: TGTGCCAGCAGCTTAGCCGCGACTAGTAAGGCAGATACGCAGTATTTT. Protein sequence: CASSLAATSKADTQYF.